This entry lists 12 T cell receptor beta chains sequenced from one sample in a study of early T cells in non-severe SARS-CoV-2 infection. TCRdb re-derived calls from the 5' RACE reads in MiXCR, one entry per CDR3 protein. The sample has approximately 70,000 distinct CDR3 sequences, 8% to 10% seen once. The specimen comprised whole blood, sampled at baseline. Source of these receptors: an adult who was a healthcare worker with PCR-confirmed SARS-CoV-2 infection or an uninfected control (not recorded which).

V usage is TRBV20-1 and J usage is TRBJ2-2; 9 bases fit TRBD1. CDR1 is DFQATT, CDR2 SNEGSKA, per germline (reference sequence). The V segment lost 5 bases and the J segment 6 bases; nucleotides outside the gene matches: 10. The CDR3 has 15 residues. The CDR3 bases are TGCAGTGCTGCAAAAACAGGGGGCGCCGCCGGGGAGCTGTTTTTT. It translates to CSAAKTGGAAGELFF.

This clonotype was seen more than once but under ten times. The V gene is TRBV25-1, the J gene TRBJ2-1; 7 bases align to TRBD1. Germline V gene lookup returns CDR1 MGHDK and CDR2 SYGVNS. The CDR3 runs 15 residues. With V trimmed by 3 bases and J by 4 bases, 6 bases remained unmatched. The DNA for the CDR3 is TGTGCCAGCAGTGATGTAGGGGGCTTATACAATGAGCAGTTCTTC. It encodes CASSDVGGLYNEQFF.

This clonotype was observed many times. CDR3 residues: CASRELARGELFF. The CDR3 DNA follows: TGTGCCAGCAGAGAACTAGCTCGCGGGGAGCTGTTTTTT. The chain has TRBV6-2 or TRBV6-3 and TRBJ2-2, with D possibly being TRBD2 (6 bases). The CDR3 sequence is 13 residues long. V shed 6 bases and J shed 7 bases, with 12 bases lying between them. Germline CDR1 reads MNHEY; CDR2 reads SVGEGT.

The V call is TRBV29-1, the J call TRBJ2-5; 9 bases are a match to TRBD1. The germline gives CDR1 SQVTM, CDR2 ANQGSEA. V lost 6 bases and J lost 4; bases outside the gene matches: 15. The CDR3 totals 16 residues. The CDR3 here is CSVATGGQGGGETQYF. The CDR3 DNA sequence: TGCAGCGTGGCAACTGGGGGACAGGGAGGAGGAGAGACCCAGTACTTC. The full variable domain, with the rest looked up from reference TRBV29-1 and TRBJ2-5, is SAVISQKPSRDICQRGTSLTIQCQVDSQVTMMFWYRQQPGQSLTLIATANQGSEATYESGFVIDKFPISRPNLTFSTLTVSNMSPEDSSIYLCSVATGGQGGGETQYFGPGTRLLVL.

This chain links TRBV28 with TRBJ2-4; maybe TRBD2 (5 bases). The CDR3 has 13 amino acids. Germline V gene sequence: CDR1 MDHEN, CDR2 SYDVKM. The germline V and J ends were trimmed by 7 bases and 1 base, with 8 bases remaining between them. CDR3 amino acids: CASTPGAKNIQYF. The CDR3 bases are TGTGCCAGCACCCCGGGGGCCAAAAACATTCAGTACTTC.

The chain is built from TRBV20-1 and TRBJ2-4; 10 positions match TRBD2. Germline assignment: CDR1 DFQATT and CDR2 SNEGSKA (reference sequence). The V and J ends lost 6 bases and 1 base, in that order; junction bases with no gene match: 6. The CDR3 is made up of 15 amino acids. CDR3 coding DNA: TGCAGTGCGGTAGCGGGAGGACGTGCCAAAAACATTCAGTACTTC. Amino acid sequence: CSAVAGGRAKNIQYF.

This clonotype was seen at least ten times. The V and J genes are TRBV5-5 and TRBJ2-7; D gene uncertain. V dropped 2 bases and J dropped 2 bases, with 14 bases sitting between them. CDR1 is SGHKS, CDR2 YYEKEE, per germline (reference sequence). CDR3 length: 15 residues. CDR3: CASSFALGRPYEQYF. CDR3 nucleotide sequence: TGTGCCAGCAGCTTTGCCCTAGGGCGTCCCTACGAGCAGTACTTC.

This clonotype has more than one count but fewer than ten. V gene TRBV7-2 combines with J gene TRBJ2-1, with TRBD2 matching over 13 bases. The CDR3 covers 16 residues. Germline V lookup: CDR1 SGHTA, CDR2 FQGNSA. After removal of 3 bases from V and 9 bases from J, the junction contained 8 bases not matched to a gene. The CDR3 bases are TGTGCCAGCAGCTTCCCTGTCGGACTAGCGGGAGCTGAGCAGTTCTTC. This translates into CASSFPVGLAGAEQFF.

Ten or more counts support this clonotype. This sequence joins TRBV20-1 and TRBJ2-3; 11 bases align to TRBD1. Germline loops: CDR1 DFQATT, CDR2 SNEGSKA (reference sequence). With V trimmed by 2 bases and J by 4 bases, 5 bases remained unmatched. The CDR3 sequence is 15 residues long. CDR3 coding DNA: TGCAGTGCTAGACCCCGGGACAGGGGGTCAGATACGCAGTATTTT. It is translated as CSARPRDRGSDTQYF.

This clonotype was found many times. J is TRBJ2-7 and V is TRBV7-2; tentatively, D is TRBD1 (6 bases). This CDR3 comprises 15 residues. Germline loops: CDR1 SGHTA, CDR2 FQGNSA. Deletions cut 8 bases from V and 6 bases from J, with 23 bases between. The CDR3, as DNA: TGTGCCAGCGGGTCCGAAGGACAGTTCTTCTCCGAGCAGTACTTC. Amino acids: CASGSEGQFFSEQYF. Together with reference TRBV7-2 and TRBJ2-7, the CDR3 gives the full variable domain: GAGVSQSPSNKVTEKGKDVELRCDPISGHTALYWYRQSLGQGLEFLIYFQGNSAPDKSGLPSDRFSAERTGGSVSTLTIQRTQQEDSAVYLCASGSEGQFFSEQYFGPGTRLTVT.

This clonotype was seen many times. CDR3 in DNA: TGCGCCAGCAGCTTGGGACTAGCGGGAGCGCTCCAAGAGACCCAGTACTTC. Residues: CASSLGLAGALQETQYF. This chain connects TRBV5-1 to TRBJ2-5; 12 bases match TRBD2. The CDR3 has 17 amino acids. The germline V gene has CDR1 SGHRS and CDR2 YFSETQ. Trimming removed 0 bases from V and 1 base from J; junction bases left unmatched: 4.

This sequence joins TRBV5-5 and TRBJ1-5; unclear D gene. V lost 4 bases and J lost 3, with 11 bases in between. The CDR3 contains 14 residues. The germline CDR1 and CDR2 sequences are SGHKS and YYEKEE (reference sequence). The CDR3 spells CASSGGRTNQPQHF. In DNA form, the CDR3 reads TGTGCCAGCAGCGGAGGACGGACCAATCAGCCCCAGCATTTT.